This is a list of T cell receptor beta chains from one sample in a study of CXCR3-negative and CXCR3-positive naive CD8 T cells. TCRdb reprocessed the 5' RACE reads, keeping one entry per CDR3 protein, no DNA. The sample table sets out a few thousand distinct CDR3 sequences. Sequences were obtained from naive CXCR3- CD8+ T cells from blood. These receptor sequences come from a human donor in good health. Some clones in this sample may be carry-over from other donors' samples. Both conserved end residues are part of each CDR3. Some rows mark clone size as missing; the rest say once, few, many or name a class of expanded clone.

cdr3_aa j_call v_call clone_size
CASSQDLGLTYGYTF TRBJ1-2 TRBV4-3 .
CASSLRDYTAETQYF TRBJ2-5 TRBV12-3/TRBV12-4 medium-sized
CSVADRDRASPYGYTF TRBJ1-2 TRBV29-1 medium-sized
CASSRPAGSATNEKLFF TRBJ1-4 TRBV7-9 .
CASSLSPENTEAFF TRBJ1-1 TRBV5-1 medium-sized
CASSKGLAGAQETQYF TRBJ2-5 TRBV18 medium-sized
CSANSGSIKNIQYF TRBJ2-4 TRBV20-1 medium-sized
CSASMGLGYNEQFF TRBJ2-1 TRBV20-1 medium-sized
CATSREAGGVYNEQFF TRBJ2-1 TRBV15 .
CASSSFPGQGGNEQYF TRBJ2-7 TRBV7-6 .
CASSGGTSGGYEQYF TRBJ2-7 TRBV5-6 .
CAIGTSGRNSYNEQFF TRBJ2-1 TRBV10-3 medium-sized
CASSEYSARGNQPQHF TRBJ1-5 TRBV25-1 medium-sized
CSVPTDNTDTQYF TRBJ2-3 TRBV29-1 medium-sized
CASSLGRGLSGYTF TRBJ1-2 TRBV5-6 .
CAISGLWEAHNEQFF TRBJ2-1 TRBV10-3 .
CASSLGTSGQFF TRBJ2-1 TRBV7-2 medium-sized
CASGLDRGPYEQYF TRBJ2-7 TRBV12-5 medium-sized
CASNPGQVNSPLHF TRBJ1-6 TRBV6-6 medium-sized
CASSLAGGQLYGYTF TRBJ1-2 TRBV7-2 .
CASSPYGTGDYNEQFF TRBJ2-1 TRBV9 .
CASSRGLAGPSYEQYF TRBJ2-7 TRBV4-3 .
CSGTDPYEQYF TRBJ2-7 TRBV29-1 .
CSVSSGVSQPQHF TRBJ1-5 TRBV29-1 medium-sized
CASSPLGGSSYNEQFF TRBJ2-1 TRBV6-5 medium-sized
CASSKALEPVWGDSGPNTEAFF TRBJ1-1 TRBV21-1 medium-sized
CSVTGLAGSSYNEQFF TRBJ2-1 TRBV29-1 medium-sized
CSVERVWVLYGYTF TRBJ1-2 TRBV29-1 medium-sized
CASSMSGRITKSYNEQFF TRBJ2-1 TRBV19 medium-sized
CATSQSDRGSKNIQYF TRBJ2-4 TRBV15 medium-sized
CAISESSGGFTDTQYF TRBJ2-3 TRBV10-3 .
CASSPGQYNEKLFF TRBJ1-4 TRBV18 .
CASSPAAGNTIYF TRBJ1-3 TRBV7-6 medium-sized
CSADRGPKMNTEAFF TRBJ1-1 TRBV20-1 .
CASSLPGGLAGTYNEQFF TRBJ2-1 TRBV28 medium-sized
CSLTRAGTLNEAFF TRBJ1-1 TRBV29-1 medium-sized
CAISETSGSNEQFF TRBJ2-1 TRBV10-3 medium-sized
CASSSGGRLVGTEAFF TRBJ1-1 TRBV6-6 .
CASSGDEQDRNYGYTF TRBJ1-2 TRBV9 medium-sized
CASSVRGLNTEAFF TRBJ1-1 TRBV19 .
CSVDTESGELFF TRBJ2-2 TRBV29-1 medium-sized
CSVVSGGELFF TRBJ2-2 TRBV29-1 .
CASSVYTGALNEQFF TRBJ2-1 TRBV9 medium-sized
CASSLFEGPSYEQYF TRBJ2-7 TRBV7-7 medium-sized
CSVTYSTPYEQYF TRBJ2-7 TRBV29-1 .
CSATHRDSQALQAFF TRBJ1-1 TRBV20-1 medium-sized
CASSIGPQGVGNQPQHF TRBJ1-5 TRBV19 .
CSASQTANTEAFF TRBJ1-1 TRBV20-1 medium-sized
CSVPGRGGRETQYF TRBJ2-5 TRBV29-1 medium-sized
CSVEDPLINRGVNEQFF TRBJ2-1 TRBV29-1 .